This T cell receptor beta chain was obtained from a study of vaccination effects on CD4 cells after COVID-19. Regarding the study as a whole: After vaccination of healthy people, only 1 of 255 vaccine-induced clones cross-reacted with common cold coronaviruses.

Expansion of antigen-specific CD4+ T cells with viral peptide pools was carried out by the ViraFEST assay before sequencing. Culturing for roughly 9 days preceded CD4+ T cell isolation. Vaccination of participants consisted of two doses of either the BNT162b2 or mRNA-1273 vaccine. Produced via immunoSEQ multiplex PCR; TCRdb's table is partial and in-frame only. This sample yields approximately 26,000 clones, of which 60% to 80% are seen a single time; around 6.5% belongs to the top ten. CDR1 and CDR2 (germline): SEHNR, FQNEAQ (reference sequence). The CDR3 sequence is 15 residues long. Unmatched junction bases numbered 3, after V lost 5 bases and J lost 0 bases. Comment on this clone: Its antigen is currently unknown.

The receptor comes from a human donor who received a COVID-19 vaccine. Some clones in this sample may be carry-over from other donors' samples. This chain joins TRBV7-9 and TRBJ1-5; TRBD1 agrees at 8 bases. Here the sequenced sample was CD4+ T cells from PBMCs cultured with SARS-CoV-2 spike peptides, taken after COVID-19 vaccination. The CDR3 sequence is CASSRTGFSNQPQHF. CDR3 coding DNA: TGTGCCAGCAGCCGGACAGGGTTTAGCAATCAGCCCCAGCATTTT.